What follows is one T cell receptor beta chain and its context. Clones were read by immunoSEQ multiplex PCR, and TCRdb kept only the in-frame ones, dropping some. The sample holds over 100,000 clones, approximately 80% seen once. This entry comes from a study of blood T cell repertoires in COVID-19. Overall study: PBMCs, B-cell-depleted T cells, or T cells provided the cDNA or gDNA that made up the material.

Trimming took 0 bases from V and 4 from J; bases not matched to a gene: 5. Germline V gene data show CDR1 as GTSNPN and CDR2 as SVGIG (reference sequence). CDR3 length: 14 amino acids. The rearrangement links TRBV30 to TRBJ1-1; 7 bases are a match to TRBD1. This TCR came from a woman aged 80 or over with acute or convalescent COVID-19. Sequencing used peripheral blood. CDR3 in amino acids: CAWSVSQGGTEAFF. CDR3 nucleotides: TGTGCCTGGAGTGTTTCTCAGGGGGGCACTGAAGCTTTCTTT.